What follows are 17 T cell receptor beta chains derived from one specimen sequenced in a study of blood T cell repertoires in COVID-19. Measured with immunoSEQ multiplex PCR; TCRdb has only the in-frame clones, and not every one. The sample contains approximately 250,000 clones, roughly 86% of which appear only once. Material for sequencing was peripheral blood. These receptor sequences come from a man aged 35 to 55 with active or convalescent COVID-19.

The chain uses TRBV4-1 and TRBJ1-1; D gene ambiguous. The CDR3 consists of 12 residues. The ends were cut back, 3 bases at V and 11 bases at J, with 13 bases in the middle. Germline V gene sequence: CDR1 MGHRA, CDR2 YSYEKL. DNA for the CDR3: TGCGCCAGCAGCCACGACACCCGCGGGGCTTTCTTT. Translation: CASSHDTRGAFF.

The chain combines TRBV25-1 with TRBJ1-5; D is possibly TRBD1 (6 bases). Germline CDR1 is MGHDK and CDR2 is SYGVNS. V lost 0 bases and J lost 5, with 11 bases in between. The CDR3 consists of 15 residues. The CDR3, as DNA: TGTGCCAGCAGTGAATATGGGTCAGGGGATCAGCCCCAGCATTTT. Translation gives CASSEYGSGDQPQHF.

This clone was seen just once. This rearrangement joins TRBV29-1 to TRBJ1-4; 7 bases map to TRBD1. J lost 0 bases, V lost 6 bases, and 4 bases had no gene match. Germline V gives CDR1 SQVTM, CDR2 ANQGSEA. CDR3 size: 14 residues. CDR3 amino acids: CSVEGAATNEKLFF. The DNA for the CDR3 is TGCAGCGTCGAGGGGGCCGCAACTAATGAAAAACTGTTTTTT.

The chain couples TRBV5-1 to TRBJ1-1; 9 positions match TRBD1. The germline V gene has CDR1 SGHRS and CDR2 YFSETQ. The trim removed 4 bases at V and 4 bases at J, leaving 5 bases unmatched. The CDR3 spans 14 residues. This CDR3 is CASSPPQGATEAFF. Here the CDR3 DNA reads TGCGCCAGCAGCCCCCCACAGGGGGCCACTGAAGCTTTCTTT.

The rearrangement links TRBV6-5 to TRBJ1-2; D is perhaps TRBD1 (6 bases). CDR1 MNHEY and CDR2 SVGAGI come from the germline V gene. CDR3 size: 14 residues. Trimming stripped 7 bases from V and 8 bases from J, with 20 bases between. The DNA of the CDR3 is TGTGCCAGCAACCGAGAGGGGGGCGGGAGAGGCTACACCTTC. Protein sequence: CASNREGGGRGYTF.

A single count supports this clone. This chain joins TRBV5-4 and TRBJ2-6; possible D gene TRBD1, 6 bases. This CDR3 has 18 residues. Deletions cut 3 bases from V and 0 bases from J, with 16 bases between. Germline CDR1 SGHNT, CDR2 YYREEE (reference sequence). The CDR3 DNA reads as TGTGCCAGCAGCTCCCAGGGACAAGCCCTCTCTGGGGCCAACGTCCTGACTTTC. This sequence encodes CASSSQGQALSGANVLTF.

The chain uses TRBV27 and TRBJ1-2, with TRBD1 as a possible D gene (5 bases). The CDR3 runs to 14 residues. In germline, CDR1 is MNHEY, CDR2 SMNVEV (reference sequence). The V end lost 0 bases, the J end lost 4 bases, and 9 bases lay between the germline ends. The CDR3: CASSLSSGGYGYTF. In DNA form, the CDR3 reads TGTGCCAGCAGTTTATCGTCGGGGGGCTATGGCTACACCTTC.

The CDR3 loop reads CASSPLDRVHEQYF. CDR3 DNA: TGTGCCAGCAGCCCCCTCGACAGGGTCCACGAGCAGTACTTC. The chain couples TRBV7-9 to TRBJ2-7; 7 bases line up with TRBD1. Losses at the gene ends were 5 bases for V and 5 bases for J; bases not matched to a gene: 9. The length of the CDR3 is 14 residues. From germline, CDR1 is SEHNR and CDR2 FQNEAQ (reference sequence).

The CDR3, as DNA: TGTGCCAGCAGTTTTATGGCAGGGGAGACCCAGTACTTC. Translated: CASSFMAGETQYF. The chain recombines TRBV12-3 or TRBV12-4 with TRBJ2-5; D is possibly TRBD1 (5 bases). Trimming shortened V by 3 bases and J by 5 bases, and 10 bases separated the two germline ends. The CDR3 length is 13 residues.

The rearrangement joins TRBV24-1 to TRBJ2-7; D is perhaps TRBD1 (5 bases). V shed 3 bases and J shed 7 bases, with 12 bases lying between them. This CDR3 contains 13 residues. CDR1 is KGHDR, CDR2 SFDVKD, per germline. CDR3 in DNA: TGTGCCACCAGTGATCAGGGCTCGAGGGAGCAGTACTTC. Translated, it gives CATSDQGSREQYF.

In this sample, this clone turned up a few times. V usage is TRBV5-4 and J usage is TRBJ1-1; 8 bases match TRBD1. The CDR3 runs to 17 residues. The germline CDR1 and CDR2 sequences are SGHNT and YYREEE (reference sequence). J lost 1 base, V lost 3 bases, and 11 bases had no gene match. The CDR3 loop reads CASSSDRASEGNTEAFF. In nucleotides, the CDR3 is TGTGCCAGCAGCTCGGACAGGGCTTCAGAGGGGAACACTGAAGCTTTCTTT.

The V and J genes are TRBV30 and TRBJ2-7; TRBD1 matches 7 bases. This CDR3 region has 13 residues. The V gene's germline CDR1 is GTSNPN and CDR2 SVGIG (reference sequence). Germline trimming cut 2 bases from V and 4 bases from J; bases unmatched to any gene: 5. The CDR3 sequence is CAWSSGTAYEQYF. The CDR3 DNA follows: TGTGCCTGGAGTTCCGGGACAGCTTACGAGCAGTACTTC.

The CDR3 region is CASSRDRGLDTQYF. Written as DNA, the CDR3 is TGTGCCAGCAGCCGGGACAGGGGGCTGGATACGCAGTATTTT. V is TRBV2 and J is TRBJ2-3; TRBD1 matches 12 bases. The germline gives CDR1 SNHLY, CDR2 FYNNEI. This CDR3 spans 14 amino acids. Germline trimming cut 6 bases from V and 6 bases from J; bases unmatched to any gene: 4.

The CDR3 is CATSGTGAADTQYF. DNA for the CDR3: TGTGCCACCAGTGGGACAGGGGCGGCAGATACGCAGTATTTT. The V and J genes are TRBV24-1 and TRBJ2-3; TRBD1 matches 9 bases. V trimming: 5 bases; J trimming: 4 bases; junction bases outside the gene matches: 3. This CDR3 comprises 14 residues. Germline loops: CDR1 KGHDR, CDR2 SFDVKD.

Notes on this clone: The junction differs from germline at one of its ends, possibly a read error. The V call is TRBV7-7, the J call TRBJ2-1; TRBD1 aligns across 8 bases. Germline values: CDR1 SSHAT, CDR2 FNYEAQ (reference sequence). The CDR3 spans 14 residues. DNA of the CDR3: TGTGCTAGCAGCCAAGACAGGGGTGGGAATGAGCAGTTCTTC. Translation gives CASSQDRGGNEQFF.

The chain carries TRBV27 and TRBJ2-2; tentatively, D is TRBD1 (6 bases). V lost 7 bases and J lost 3, with 15 bases in between. Germline CDR1 is MNHEY and CDR2 is SMNVEV (reference sequence). This CDR3 comprises 15 residues. The CDR3 DNA reads TGTGCCAGCACCTACTCAGGGGCCCACACCGGGGAGCTGTTTTTT. Translation gives CASTYSGAHTGELFF.

V usage is TRBV7-9 and J usage is TRBJ1-5; 8 positions agree with TRBD1. CDR1 is SEHNR and CDR2 is FQNEAQ in the germline V gene (reference sequence). The CDR3 is made up of 18 amino acids. Losses at the gene ends were 5 bases for V and 2 bases for J; bases not matched to a gene: 14. The CDR3, as DNA: TGTGCCAGCAGCATCGGATGGACAGGGATGGGGCGCAATCAGCCCCAGCATTTT. It specifies CASSIGWTGMGRNQPQHF.